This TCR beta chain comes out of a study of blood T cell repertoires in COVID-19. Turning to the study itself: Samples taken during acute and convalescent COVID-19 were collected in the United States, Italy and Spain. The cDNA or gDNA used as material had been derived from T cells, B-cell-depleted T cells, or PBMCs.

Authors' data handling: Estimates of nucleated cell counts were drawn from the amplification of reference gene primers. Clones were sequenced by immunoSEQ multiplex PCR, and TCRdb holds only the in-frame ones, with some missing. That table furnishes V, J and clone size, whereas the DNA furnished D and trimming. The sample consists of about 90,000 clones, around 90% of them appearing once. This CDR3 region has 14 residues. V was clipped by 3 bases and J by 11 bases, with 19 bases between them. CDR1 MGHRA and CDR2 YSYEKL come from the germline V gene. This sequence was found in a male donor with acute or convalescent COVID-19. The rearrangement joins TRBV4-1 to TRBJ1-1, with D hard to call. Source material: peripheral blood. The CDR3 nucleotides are TGCGCCAGCAGCCAGACTTCCGCGACGATCGGCGCTTTCTTT. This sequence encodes CASSQTSATIGAFF.